The 5 T cell receptor beta chains in this list originate from one sample, sequenced in a study of post-analysis software for immune sequencing data. These receptors lack a known antigen. The library was made from cDNA and included unique molecular identifiers. TCRdb independently ran MiXCR on the PCR reads; one entry per CDR3 protein. The table has about 430,000 distinct CDR3 sequences, roughly 40% seen once. Findings and limits, study-wide: Patients carried roughly 5 TRBV segments more frequently than controls did, and TRBV5-6, TRBV5-1 and TRBV20-1 were among them.

The specimen sequenced was blood. The receptor set was obtained from a girl aged 2 to 9 with multiple sclerosis.

The chain has TRBV27 and TRBJ2-3, with D uncertain. Between the trimmed V and J ends, which lost 4 bases and 0 bases, there was a span of 11 bases. Per the germline V gene, CDR1 is MNHEY and CDR2 is SMNVEV (reference sequence). This CDR3 spans 15 amino acids. CDR3: CASSSVLLSTDTQYF. CDR3 bases: TGTGCCAGCAGTTCCGTCTTACTGAGCACAGATACGCAGTATTTT.

The chain joins TRBV5-5 to TRBJ2-7, with D uncertain. The CDR3 extends over 13 amino acids. Germline V gene lookup returns CDR1 SGHKS and CDR2 YYEKEE (reference sequence). Trimming stripped 5 bases from V and 3 bases from J, with 12 bases between. The CDR3: CASRTPSSYEQYF. The CDR3 nucleotides are TGTGCCAGCAGGACTCCCAGCAGCTACGAGCAGTACTTC.

This clonotype occurred a few times. The V and J genes are TRBV15 and TRBJ1-1, with TRBD1 identical over 7 bases. Trimming at V came to 4 bases and at J to 2 bases, leaving 10 bases not matched to a gene. The CDR3 totals 16 residues. Germline CDR1 and CDR2: LNHNV and YYDKDF (reference sequence). The CDR3 protein is CATSIPRGDSNTEAFF. CDR3 in DNA: TGTGCCACCAGCATCCCCAGGGGGGACTCCAACACTGAAGCTTTCTTT.

The genes are TRBV7-9 and TRBJ1-5, with unresolved D. This CDR3 spans 15 amino acids. Trimming took off 5 bases at V and 0 bases at J, with 11 bases between the two ends. Germline CDR1 reads SEHNR; CDR2 reads FQNEAQ (reference sequence). DNA of the CDR3: TGTGCCAGCAGCATTGGTGCTAATAGCAATCAGCCCCAGCATTTT. Translation gives CASSIGANSNQPQHF.

This clonotype was seen a handful of times. This chain links TRBV4-1 with TRBJ2-5; the D gene is possibly TRBD1 (7 bases). Trimming took off 0 bases at V and 4 bases at J, with 18 bases between the two ends. The CDR3 runs to 17 residues. CDR1 is MGHRA and CDR2 is YSYEKL in the germline V gene. The CDR3 sequence is CASSQDRAGGTLETQYF. In DNA, the CDR3 is TGCGCCAGCAGCCAAGATAGGGCAGGGGGGACGTTAGAGACCCAGTACTTC.